The subject of this entry is one TCR beta chain. The antigen is undetermined. CD45RO-negative cells were positively selected for CCR7, leaving out terminally differentiated effector memory CD45RA+ cells. The germline gives CDR1 SGHTA, CDR2 FQGTGA. The CDR3 is 14 residues long. V lost 0 bases to trimming and J lost 5 bases, with 11 bases between them. Authors' processing steps: Because ImmunoSEQ provided only junction sequences with no quality scores, the filtering differed. Profiling relied on immunoSEQ multiplex PCR, and the TCRdb table lists in-frame clones only, not all of them. Clone size and V and J calls were adopted from that table, with D and trimming inferred from the DNA. In the table there are approximately 1.9 million clones, about 93% of which are singletons. This specimen belongs to a study of shared clonotypes between healthy human individuals. Study-level findings and limits: When naive CD4 clonotypes were compared across a few donors, approximately 5% were shared.

The J gene is TRBJ2-7, the V gene TRBV7-3; D is unresolved. The TCR comes from a man younger than 35 in good health. Some clones in this sample may be carry-over from other donors' samples. What was sequenced was naive CD8+ T cells from PBMCs. CDR3 nucleotide sequence: TGTGCCAGCAGCTTAACCCCCCGCGGCAACGAGCAGTACTTC. It encodes CASSLTPRGNEQYF. The full variable domain, rest sourced from reference TRBV7-3 and TRBJ2-7, is GAGVSQTPSNKVTEKGKYVELRCDPISGHTALYWYRQSLGQGPEFLIYFQGTGAADDSGLPNDRFFAVRPEGSVSTLKIQRTERGDSAVYLCASSLTPRGNEQYFGPGTRLTVT.